These 25 T cell receptor beta chains share one sample of origin, sequenced in a study of tumor-infiltrating lymphocytes in localized non-small cell lung cancer. TCRdb keeps only in-frame clones here, not all; method: immunoSEQ multiplex PCR. The table has 6,400 or so clones, about three quarters seen once. The sequencing sample was made of lung tumor tissue. The receptors shown here come from a human donor with non-small cell lung cancer.

CDR3 in amino acids: CTSSPGRVAKNIQYF. In nucleotides, the CDR3 is TGCACCAGCAGCCCGGGTCGGGTAGCCAAAAACATTCAGTACTTC. The rearrangement links TRBV1 to TRBJ2-4; the table calls TRBD2, which could not be checked here. TRBV1 represents a pseudogene. The CDR3 runs 15 residues.

The CDR3 DNA sequence: TGCGCCAGCAGCCAAGATCGACTAGCGGGGACCTTGTACAATGAGCAGTTCTTC. This codes for CASSQDRLAGTLYNEQFF. The chain carries TRBV4-1 and TRBJ2-1; TRBD2 agrees at 11 bases. Germline CDR1 reads MGHRA; CDR2 reads YSYEKL. This CDR3 has 18 residues. Trimming removed 0 bases from V and 4 bases from J; junction bases left unmatched: 8.

The chain couples TRBV7-2 to TRBJ1-6, with no clear D. V shed 8 bases and J shed 7 bases, with 15 bases lying between them. This CDR3 region has 14 residues. CDR1 is SGHTA, CDR2 FQGNSA, per germline. The CDR3 is CASGLGTANSPLHF. The CDR3 DNA follows: TGTGCCAGCGGCCTAGGCACGGCCAATTCACCCCTCCACTTT. Combining the CDR3 with reference TRBV7-2 and TRBJ1-6 gives the whole variable domain GAGVSQSPSNKVTEKGKDVELRCDPISGHTALYWYRQSLGQGLEFLIYFQGNSAPDKSGLPSDRFSAERTGGSVSTLTIQRTQQEDSAVYLCASGLGTANSPLHFGNGTRLTVT.

This chain links TRBV5-4 with TRBJ2-5, with D tentatively TRBD1 (5 bases). The V gene lost 0 bases and the J gene lost 4 bases, with 10 bases spanning the gap. From germline, CDR1 is SGHNT and CDR2 YYREEE (reference sequence). The length of the CDR3 is 14 residues. CDR3 in amino acids: CASSLEGVLETQYF. In DNA, the CDR3 is TGTGCCAGCAGCTTGGAAGGGGTCCTAGAGACCCAGTACTTC.

The CDR3 DNA reads as TGTGCCAGCAGAGGGGCTCGCAATCAGCCCCAGCATTTT. This translates into CASRGARNQPQHF. The chain recombines TRBV2 with TRBJ1-5; D perhaps matches TRBD1 (5 bases). CDR3 length: 13 amino acids. Germline assignment: CDR1 SNHLY and CDR2 FYNNEI. The V end lost 6 bases, the J end lost 2 bases, and 8 bases lay between the germline ends.

This clone was found a few times. The chain links TRBV2 to TRBJ2-4; 7 bases agree with TRBD1. CDR3 length: 13 amino acids. The junction had 11 bases not matched to a gene; V was cut back by 2 bases and J by 16 bases. Germline CDR1 reads SNHLY; CDR2 reads FYNNEI. This CDR3 reads CASSERQGEVSYF. CDR3 DNA sequence: TGTGCCAGCAGTGAACGACAGGGAGAAGTTTCTTACTTC.

The rearrangement uses TRBV6-6 and TRBJ2-1; D unresolved. Trimming shortened V by 6 bases and J by 5 bases, and 20 bases separated the two germline ends. The CDR3 is 16 residues long. Germline V gives CDR1 MNHNY, CDR2 SVGAGI (reference sequence). CDR3 coding DNA: TGTGCCAGCAGGGGCCTCGGCGGACGCCCTAACAATGAGCAGTTCTTC. This gives the protein CASRGLGGRPNNEQFF.

There are a few counts of this clone. The junction does not match germline at one end; this may be a read error. This chain joins TRBV11-2 and TRBJ1-1; 7 bases align to TRBD1. The CDR3 is 15 residues long. Germline CDR1 SGHAT, CDR2 FQNNGV. The chain's CDR3 is CASTLWPGGGTEAFF. CDR3 coding DNA: TGTGCCAGCACCTTATGGCCAGGGGGGGGGACTGAAGCTTTCTTT. Together with reference TRBV11-2 and TRBJ1-1, the CDR3 gives the full variable domain: EAGVAQSPRYKIIEKRQSVAFWCNPISGHATLYWYQQILGQGPKLLIQFQNNGVVDDSQLPKDRFSAERLKGVDSTLKIQPAKLEDSAVYLCASTLWPGGGTEAFFGQGTRLTVV.

V usage is TRBV11-2 and J usage is TRBJ1-2; D possibly corresponds to TRBD1 (5 bases). This CDR3 is built from 16 residues. Deletions cut 3 bases from V and 7 bases from J, with 21 bases between. Germline CDR1 and CDR2: SGHAT and FQNNGV. Here the CDR3 DNA reads TGTGCCAGCAGCTTTCAAACAGGCAGGATATATGGTGGCTACACCTTC. It encodes CASSFQTGRIYGGYTF.

CDR3 coding DNA: TGTGCCAGCAGGGACATTCCCTACGAGCAGTACTTC. Amino acid sequence: CASRDIPYEQYF. The rearrangement uses TRBV7-2 and TRBJ2-7; perhaps TRBD1 as D (5 bases). Germline CDR1 SGHTA, CDR2 FQGNSA. This CDR3 has 12 amino acids. Trimming stripped 6 bases from V and 2 bases from J, with 8 bases between.

The chain has TRBV7-2 and TRBJ1-1; D is ambiguous. The V and J ends lost 4 bases and 3 bases respectively, with 9 bases between them. Germline V gene data show CDR1 as SGHTA and CDR2 as FQGNSA. This CDR3 is 13 amino acids long. In nucleotides, the CDR3 is TGTGCCAGCAGCTCGGACCGGTACACTGAAGCTTTCTTT. Translated, it gives CASSSDRYTEAFF.

The J gene is TRBJ2-2, the V gene TRBV21-1; the table's D call, TRBD2, has no DNA check behind it. TRBV21-1 is tagged as a pseudogene. This CDR3 is 17 amino acids long. The CDR3 DNA sequence: TGTGCCAGCAGCAAAAAGCGGGCGGGGGGGCCCACCGGGGAGCTGTTTTTT. Protein sequence: CASSKKRAGGPTGELFF.

The gene calls are TRBV6-6 and TRBJ2-7; 7 nucleotides align to TRBD1. The CDR3 is 15 amino acids. Germline loops: CDR1 MNHNY, CDR2 SVGAGI (reference sequence). V gave up 6 bases and J gave up 2 bases; unmatched junction bases: 10. The CDR3 DNA reads TGTGCCAGCAGGGGACAGCACCCTCTAACCTACGAGCAGTACTTC. Its protein is CASRGQHPLTYEQYF.

The genes are TRBV7-9 and TRBJ2-2, with no clear D. The germline CDR1 and CDR2 sequences are SEHNR and FQNEAQ (reference sequence). With 5 bases removed from V and 5 bases from J, the gap between germline ends came to 12 bases. The CDR3 spans 14 residues. CDR3 coding DNA: TGTGCCAGCAGCCCCGCCGCGCGAACCGGGGAGCTGTTTTTT. Encoded protein: CASSPAARTGELFF.

The V gene is TRBV7-8, the J gene TRBJ1-1; 8 nucleotides align to TRBD1. Looked up from germline, CDR1 is SGHVS and CDR2 is FQNEAQ. The junction had 6 bases not matched to a gene; V was cut back by 5 bases and J by 1 base. The CDR3 is 15 residues long. The CDR3 coding sequence is TGTGCCAGCAGCCGGACAGGGTCGGGGAACACTGAAGCTTTCTTT. This sequence encodes CASSRTGSGNTEAFF.

The chain has TRBV4-1 and TRBJ1-4; D unresolved. The germline CDR1 and CDR2 sequences are MGHRA and YSYEKL. CDR3 length: 13 residues. Trimming removed 6 bases from V and 13 bases from J, with 18 bases in between. CDR3 sequence reads: CASRVPGDRGLFF. As DNA, the CDR3 is TGCGCCAGCAGGGTGCCCGGGGATCGGGGACTGTTTTTT.

This sequence joins TRBV5-1 and TRBJ1-1, with TRBD1 identical over 7 bases. Looked up from germline, CDR1 is SGHRS and CDR2 is YFSETQ. This CDR3 contains 14 residues. Trimming at V came to 0 bases and at J to 4 bases, leaving 3 bases not matched to a gene. The chain's CDR3 is CASSLAPGGTEAFF. The CDR3 DNA follows: TGCGCCAGCAGCTTGGCGCCAGGGGGCACTGAAGCTTTCTTT.

The chain links TRBV29-1 to TRBJ1-2, with D unresolved. Looked up from germline, CDR1 is SQVTM and CDR2 is ANQGSEA. This CDR3 region has 10 residues. Trimming took off 4 bases at V and 5 bases at J, with 5 bases between the two ends. CDR3 amino acids: CSVGGYGYTF. The CDR3 region has the DNA TGCAGCGTTGGCGGTTATGGCTACACCTTC.

The chain joins TRBV30 to TRBJ1-3, with 7 bases aligning to TRBD1. CDR3 size: 14 residues. CDR1 is GTSNPN, CDR2 SVGIG, per germline (reference sequence). J gave up 1 base and V 2 bases, and 2 bases lay outside the gene matches. CDR3 residues: CAWSIQGSGNTIYF. CDR3 sequence (DNA): TGTGCCTGGAGTATACAGGGGTCTGGAAACACCATATATTTT.

This rearrangement joins TRBV5-4 to TRBJ1-1; maybe TRBD1 (5 bases). Germline loops: CDR1 SGHNT, CDR2 YYREEE (reference sequence). CDR3 size: 15 residues. V lost 6 bases and J lost 2, with 17 bases in between. This chain's CDR3 is CASNIKDGGNTEAFF. The DNA for the CDR3 is TGTGCCAGCAACATCAAGGACGGGGGAAACACTGAAGCTTTCTTT.

The chain links TRBV11-3 to TRBJ2-7; D is undetermined. Germline assignment: CDR1 SGHNT and CDR2 YENEEA. This CDR3 is 12 amino acids long. The ends were cut back, 4 bases at V and 4 bases at J, with 8 bases in the middle. The CDR3 DNA reads TGTGCCAGCAGCTCCTACAGATACGAGCAGTACTTC. Amino acid sequence: CASSSYRYEQYF.

CDR3 nucleotides: TGTGCCAGCAGCTTAGGGACTACCCCCTACAATGAGCAGTTCTTC. Translated, it gives CASSLGTTPYNEQFF. The chain links TRBV7-9 to TRBJ2-1; a weak D match, TRBD2 (6 bases). Between the trimmed V and J ends, which lost 1 base and 2 bases, there was a span of 9 bases. From germline, CDR1 is SEHNR and CDR2 FQNEAQ (reference sequence). The CDR3 is made up of 15 amino acids.

This clone was observed once. This chain joins TRBV4-3 and TRBJ2-1; D not certain. V was clipped by 7 bases and J by 7 bases, with 20 bases between them. CDR1 and CDR2 from the germline V gene are LGHNA and YSLEER. The CDR3 spans 15 residues. CDR3 amino acids: CASTPAYPMGNEQFF. The CDR3 nucleotides are TGCGCCAGCACCCCGGCCTACCCGATGGGAAATGAGCAGTTCTTC.

As for this clone: Relative to the germline gene, one junction end is altered; a read error may explain this. The J gene is TRBJ1-5, the V gene TRBV27; D gene ambiguous. Germline-derived CDR1 and CDR2 are MNHEY and SMNVEV (reference sequence). The CDR3 contains 12 residues. The CDR3 sequence: CASSLPGGPRHF. The DNA for the CDR3 is TGTGCCAGCAGTTTACCGGGAGGGCCCCGGCATTTT.

The rearrangement links TRBV6-1 to TRBJ2-7, with a weak D call TRBD2 (6 bases). The germline CDR1 and CDR2 sequences are MNHNS and SASEGT. The CDR3 consists of 11 residues. Between the trimmed V and J ends, which lost 6 bases and 5 bases, there was a span of 8 bases. CDR3 protein: CASRGGDEQYF. The CDR3, as DNA: TGTGCCAGCAGAGGAGGGGACGAGCAGTACTTC.